This T cell receptor beta chain was captured in a study of early T cells in non-severe SARS-CoV-2 infection. About the study: Bulk RNA taken from unsorted whole blood was sequenced, leaving chains unpaired. Study conclusions and caveats: VDJdb-based annotation leaned toward anti-spike CD8 responses and missed private and CD4 specificities.

Individual cDNA molecules received unique molecular identifiers during library preparation. TCRdb fed the 5' RACE reads into MiXCR, producing one record per CDR3 protein. The repertoire holds approximately 77,000 distinct CDR3 sequences, roughly 12% seen once, with around 3.6% in the top ten. This clonotype was recorded a few times. Its antigen is undetermined. V dropped 4 bases and J dropped 1 base, with 11 bases sitting between them. CDR1 and CDR2 from the germline V gene are SEHNR and FQNEAQ (reference sequence). CDR3 length: 15 residues. The chain has TRBV7-9 and TRBJ2-1; no reliable D call. The TCR was taken from an adult who was a healthcare worker with PCR-confirmed SARS-CoV-2 infection or an uninfected control (not recorded which). Sequenced sample: whole blood. The CDR3 region is CASSSSLESYNEQFF. Here the CDR3 DNA reads TGTGCCAGCAGCTCGAGCCTAGAATCCTACAATGAGCAGTTCTTC.